The T cell receptor beta chain described here comes from a study of PD-1 blockade in classical Hodgkin lymphoma. Study findings and constraints: Complete responders' baseline diversity resembled that of newly diagnosed patients. The authors have not defined what causes the repertoire differences, possibly disease activity or prior therapy. Compared with baseline, CD4+ but not CD8+ TCR diversity had risen significantly by C4D1.

Notes on this clone: The antigen is undetermined.

Germline lookup yields CDR1 LNHDA and CDR2 SQIVND (reference sequence). J was trimmed by 11 bases and V by 3 bases; bases with no gene match: 5. The CDR3 loop spans 12 amino acids. All patients experienced relapse after autologous stem cell transplantation, and brentuximab vedotin exposure was variable. Generated by immunoSEQ multiplex PCR, the TCRdb table keeps only in-frame clones and is missing some. The data contain roughly 20,000 clones, 70% to 85% of them singletons. This TCR was recovered from a human donor with classical Hodgkin lymphoma. Here the sequenced sample was peripheral blood mononuclear cells (PBMCs), taken at baseline. The rearrangement joins TRBV19 to TRBJ1-1; 8 bases are shared with TRBD1. CDR3 nucleotides: TGTGCCAGTAGTATTGGGACAGGAGACGCTTTCTTT. This translates into CASSIGTGDAFF.